The clone carrying this T cell receptor beta chain showed up just a few times. All patients were untreated before thyroid surgery. The data are from a study of metastatic and nonmetastatic thyroid tumors. TCRdb re-analyzed the PCR reads through MiXCR. The sample holds about 19,000 clones, approximately 40% seen once. V was cut by 7 bases and J by 3 bases, with 6 bases left in between. CDR3 size: 11 residues. Germline assignment: CDR1 MDHEN and CDR2 SYDVKM. The chain employs TRBV28 and TRBJ1-1; no definite D call. Sequences were obtained from tumor tissue. This TCR derives from a female donor with papillary thyroid cancer or a benign thyroid nodule (not recorded which). Some clones in this sample may be carry-over from other donors' samples. Here the CDR3 reads CASKTDTEAFF. In DNA, the CDR3 is TGTGCCAGCAAGACCGACACTGAAGCTTTCTTT.